These T cell receptor beta chains were read from a single sample in a study of CD8+ T cells in alopecia areata. Libraries were prepared by immunoSEQ multiplex PCR; TCRdb keeps only in-frame clonotypes and omits some of them. The sample lists about 220,000 clones; about 58% were seen once. Source: CD4+ T cells sorted from blood, taken at week 4, from a patient treated with tofacitinib. The receptors stem from a human donor with alopecia areata. Both conserved end residues are part of each CDR3. A D gene is named only where the DNA matches it firmly. A clone size is listed for some rows: how often the clone was seen (once, few, many), or a class if it is expanded.

d_call: TRBD2
clone_size: -
v_call: TRBV2
j_call: TRBJ2-1
cdr3_nt: TGTGCCAGCAGTGAGATCCGGGGGGGCACCCATGAGCAGTTCTTC
cdr3_aa: CASSEIRGGTHEQFF

d_call: TRBD2
clone_size: -
v_call: TRBV2
j_call: TRBJ2-7
cdr3_nt: TGTGCCAGCAGTTCGGGACTATCATACGAGCAGTACTTC
cdr3_aa: CASSSGLSYEQYF

d_call: -
clone_size: -
v_call: TRBV29-1
j_call: TRBJ1-2
cdr3_nt: TGCAGCGTTGAAAGGGGCGACTATGGCTACACCTTC
cdr3_aa: CSVERGDYGYTF

d_call: -
clone_size: -
v_call: TRBV7-8
j_call: TRBJ1-5
cdr3_nt: TGTGCCAGCAGCTTAGAGAACAGCAACAAGCGGCCCCAGCATTTT
cdr3_aa: CASSLENSNKRPQHF

d_call: -
clone_size: -
v_call: TRBV10-3
j_call: TRBJ1-1
cdr3_nt: TGTGCCATCAGTGAGAGAACTGAAGCTTTCTTT
cdr3_aa: CAISERTEAFF

d_call: TRBD2
clone_size: few
v_call: TRBV13
j_call: TRBJ2-7
cdr3_nt: TGTGCCAGCAGCTTAGCCAAGGGACTAGCGGGGGCCTCAACCTACGAGCAGTACTTC
cdr3_aa: CASSLAKGLAGASTYEQYF

d_call: -
clone_size: -
v_call: TRBV29-1
j_call: TRBJ1-1
cdr3_nt: TGCAGCGTTGTGGACCCCCAAACCGGTTCCTCGAACACTGAAGCTTTCTTT
cdr3_aa: CSVVDPQTGSSNTEAFF

d_call: -
clone_size: -
v_call: TRBV9
j_call: TRBJ1-5
cdr3_nt: TGTGCCAGCAGCGTATCCGAGCTGAATCAGCCCCAGCATTTT
cdr3_aa: CASSVSELNQPQHF

d_call: TRBD1
clone_size: once
v_call: TRBV27
j_call: TRBJ1-2
cdr3_nt: TGTGCCAGCAGAGGGGGACAGTGGGAAGGCTACACCTTC
cdr3_aa: CASRGGQWEGYTF

d_call: TRBD1
clone_size: few
v_call: TRBV5-1
j_call: TRBJ1-1
cdr3_nt: TGCGCCAGCAGCCCTGCGGGGACAGTCATGAACACTGAAGCTTTCTTT
cdr3_aa: CASSPAGTVMNTEAFF

d_call: -
clone_size: -
v_call: TRBV29-1
j_call: TRBJ1-5
cdr3_nt: TGTATTCCCTTAGAGGGCAATCAGCCCCAGCATTTT
cdr3_aa: CIPLEGNQPQHF

d_call: -
clone_size: few
v_call: TRBV18
j_call: TRBJ1-1
cdr3_nt: TGTGCCAGCTCACCAAGGGAAGGGGGGGCTGAAGCTTTCTTT
cdr3_aa: CASSPREGGAEAFF

d_call: TRBD1
clone_size: -
v_call: TRBV9
j_call: TRBJ1-2
cdr3_nt: TGTGCCAGCAGCGCGGGTCTTGACAGGGCGGATGGCTACACCTTC
cdr3_aa: CASSAGLDRADGYTF

d_call: -
clone_size: -
v_call: TRBV7-3
j_call: TRBJ2-6
cdr3_nt: TGTGCCAGCAGCTTAAGCCGGGCTGGGGCCAACGTCCTGACTTTC
cdr3_aa: CASSLSRAGANVLTF

d_call: -
clone_size: -
v_call: TRBV27
j_call: TRBJ1-2
cdr3_nt: TGTGCCAGCAGTTTCGGTATTACAGGGTTTGGCTACACCTTC
cdr3_aa: CASSFGITGFGYTF

d_call: -
clone_size: -
v_call: TRBV27
j_call: TRBJ1-3
cdr3_nt: TGTGCCAGCAGGGGAGGGACCGTAAGCTCTGGAAACACCATATATTTT
cdr3_aa: CASRGGTVSSGNTIYF

d_call: TRBD1
clone_size: few
v_call: TRBV7-2
j_call: TRBJ2-3
cdr3_nt: TGTGCCAGCAGCCGCCAGGGGGTGTTAACAGATACGCAGTATTTT
cdr3_aa: CASSRQGVLTDTQYF

d_call: -
clone_size: once
v_call: TRBV30
j_call: TRBJ2-7
cdr3_nt: TGTGCCTGGAGCCTCGGCGTCCGCTGGTACGAGCAGTACTTC
cdr3_aa: CAWSLGVRWYEQYF

d_call: -
clone_size: -
v_call: TRBV20-1
j_call: TRBJ1-2
cdr3_nt: TGCAGTGCTGGAGGGGGTGGCTACACCTTC
cdr3_aa: CSAGGGGYTF

d_call: -
clone_size: -
v_call: TRBV5-1
j_call: TRBJ1-1
cdr3_nt: TGCGCCAGCAGCTTGGTAGGGAAGAACACTGAAGCTTTCTTT
cdr3_aa: CASSLVGKNTEAFF

d_call: -
clone_size: -
v_call: TRBV2
j_call: TRBJ2-5
cdr3_nt: TGTGCCGGCGCACGAGATCGTCCTGAGACCCAGTACTTC
cdr3_aa: CAGARDRPETQYF

d_call: TRBD1
clone_size: -
v_call: TRBV14
j_call: TRBJ1-1
cdr3_nt: TGTGCCAGCAGCCAAGATTGGGGACAGGGGGACACTGAAGCTTTCTTT
cdr3_aa: CASSQDWGQGDTEAFF

d_call: -
clone_size: -
v_call: TRBV14
j_call: TRBJ1-2
cdr3_nt: TGTGCCAGCAGCCCCCAAGCAGGGCCGCGGGGCTACACCTTC
cdr3_aa: CASSPQAGPRGYTF

d_call: -
clone_size: -
v_call: TRBV27
j_call: TRBJ2-7
cdr3_nt: TGTGCCAGCAGTTACCTACAGGGATACGAGCAGTACTTC
cdr3_aa: CASSYLQGYEQYF

d_call: TRBD2
clone_size: -
v_call: TRBV2
j_call: TRBJ2-2
cdr3_nt: TGTGCTACTACCTTACTAGCGGACACCGGGGAGCTGTTTTTT
cdr3_aa: CATTLLADTGELFF

d_call: TRBD2
clone_size: -
v_call: TRBV5-1
j_call: TRBJ2-1
cdr3_nt: TGCGCCAGCAGCTTTCTAGCGGGGAGCTCCTACAATGAGCAGTTCTTC
cdr3_aa: CASSFLAGSSYNEQFF

d_call: -
clone_size: -
v_call: TRBV27
j_call: TRBJ1-5
cdr3_nt: TGTGCCAGCAGTATGGGTTATAGCAATCAGCCCCAGCATTTT
cdr3_aa: CASSMGYSNQPQHF

d_call: TRBD1
clone_size: -
v_call: TRBV12-5
j_call: TRBJ1-1
cdr3_nt: TGTGCTAGTGGACGCGGGACAGGGTGGAAAACTGAAGCTTTCTTT
cdr3_aa: CASGRGTGWKTEAFF

d_call: -
clone_size: -
v_call: TRBV7-9
j_call: TRBJ1-1
cdr3_nt: TGTGCCAGCAGCCTCGGGACCGGCATGAACACTGAAGCTTTCTTT
cdr3_aa: CASSLGTGMNTEAFF

d_call: -
clone_size: -
v_call: TRBV7-9
j_call: TRBJ2-7
cdr3_nt: TGTGCCAGCAGCCCCGGACTGGGCGAGCAGTACTTC
cdr3_aa: CASSPGLGEQYF

d_call: -
clone_size: few
v_call: TRBV6-6
j_call: TRBJ1-1
cdr3_nt: TGTGCCAGCAGTTACAGTTTAATTAACACTGAAGCTTTCTTT
cdr3_aa: CASSYSLINTEAFF

d_call: -
clone_size: -
v_call: TRBV29-1
j_call: TRBJ1-2
cdr3_nt: TGCAGCGTTGGGGGATTTCGGTTAGAAACTTATGGCTACACCTTC
cdr3_aa: CSVGGFRLETYGYTF

d_call: TRBD1
clone_size: -
v_call: TRBV2
j_call: TRBJ1-1
cdr3_nt: TGTGCCAGCAGTAGGGACAGGGGAGTTGAAAGGACTGAAGCTTTCTTT
cdr3_aa: CASSRDRGVERTEAFF

d_call: -
clone_size: -
v_call: TRBV5-1
j_call: TRBJ2-6
cdr3_nt: TGCGCCAGCAGCTTGGAAGGATCTGGGGCCAACGTCCTGACTTTC
cdr3_aa: CASSLEGSGANVLTF

d_call: -
clone_size: few
v_call: TRBV30
j_call: TRBJ1-1
cdr3_nt: TGTGCCTGGAGTAAACAGATTACGAACACTGAAGCTTTCTTT
cdr3_aa: CAWSKQITNTEAFF

d_call: -
clone_size: -
v_call: TRBV11-2
j_call: TRBJ1-1
cdr3_nt: TGTGCCAGCAACCTACCAGACACTGAAGCTTTCTTT
cdr3_aa: CASNLPDTEAFF

d_call: -
clone_size: few
v_call: TRBV19
j_call: TRBJ2-1
cdr3_nt: TGTGCCAGTAGAAACTCCTACAATGAGCAGTTCTTC
cdr3_aa: CASRNSYNEQFF

d_call: -
clone_size: -
v_call: TRBV1
j_call: TRBJ1-5
cdr3_nt: TGCACCAGCACAACCCTTAAGCTTCAGCCCCAGCATTTT
cdr3_aa: CTSTTLKLQPQHF

d_call: -
clone_size: -
v_call: TRBV29-1
j_call: TRBJ1-1
cdr3_nt: TGCAGCGTTGCAGGCAGGGTGAACACTGAAGCTTTCTTT
cdr3_aa: CSVAGRVNTEAFF

d_call: -
clone_size: -
v_call: TRBV7-2
j_call: TRBJ2-3
cdr3_nt: TGTGCCAGCAGCTTATTAGGGGCGGGCACAGATACGCAGTATTTT
cdr3_aa: CASSLLGAGTDTQYF

d_call: -
clone_size: -
v_call: TRBV6-1
j_call: TRBJ2-1
cdr3_nt: TGTGCCACCGGTCGCGGAGACAATGAGCAGTTCTTC
cdr3_aa: CATGRGDNEQFF

d_call: -
clone_size: few
v_call: TRBV4-1
j_call: TRBJ2-6
cdr3_nt: TGCGCCAGCAGCCGAGACAGGGGGGCCAACGTCCTGACTTTC
cdr3_aa: CASSRDRGANVLTF

d_call: -
clone_size: -
v_call: TRBV30
j_call: TRBJ2-7
cdr3_nt: TGTGCCTGGGGGGACATCCGCGAGCAGTACTTC
cdr3_aa: CAWGDIREQYF

d_call: -
clone_size: -
v_call: TRBV29-1
j_call: TRBJ2-1
cdr3_nt: TGCAGCGTTGAGCCCGGGACCTCCGGTGAGCAGTTCTTC
cdr3_aa: CSVEPGTSGEQFF

d_call: TRBD1
clone_size: once
v_call: TRBV7-2
j_call: TRBJ2-6
cdr3_nt: TGTGCCAGCAGGAACAGGGGAGACAACCCCTACTCTGGGGCCAACGTCCTGACTTTC
cdr3_aa: CASRNRGDNPYSGANVLTF

d_call: -
clone_size: -
v_call: TRBV11-2
j_call: TRBJ2-3
cdr3_nt: TGTGCCAGCAGCTACGCGATACAGGGCGGTACAGATACGCAGTATTTT
cdr3_aa: CASSYAIQGGTDTQYF